A single sample is the source of the 7 T cell receptor beta chains below, sequenced in a study of shared clonotypes between healthy human individuals. Sequenced by immunoSEQ multiplex PCR; TCRdb stores in-frame clones only, minus some. Among around 650,000 clones listed, approximately 96% were seen once. CD45RO-negative, CCR7-selected cells formed the naive CD8 fraction, which excluded terminally differentiated effector memory CD45RA+ cells. Sequencing used naive CD8+ T cells sorted from blood. These TCRs come from a young woman in good health.

The chain carries TRBV11-3 and TRBJ1-2, with D possibly TRBD1 on 5 matching bases. Germline V gives CDR1 SGHNT, CDR2 YENEEA. V was trimmed by 0 bases and J by 8 bases, leaving 7 bases between them. The CDR3 spans 12 residues. The CDR3 reads CASSLDGAGYTF. CDR3 nucleotides: TGTGCCAGCAGCTTAGATGGGGCCGGCTACACCTTC.

This clone has a single count. The V gene is TRBV6-5, the J gene TRBJ2-6; D unclear. Per the germline V gene, CDR1 is MNHEY and CDR2 is SVGAGI. V was shortened by 0 bases and J by 0 bases, with 3 bases between the two germline ends. The CDR3 sequence is 15 residues long. The CDR3 loop reads CASSYSSSGANVLTF. For the CDR3, the DNA is TGTGCCAGCAGTTACTCCAGCTCTGGGGCCAACGTCCTGACTTTC.

The V gene is TRBV7-2, the J gene TRBJ1-1; possibly TRBD1 for D (5 bases). V shed 4 bases and J shed 8 bases, with 8 bases lying between them. Germline assignment: CDR1 SGHTA and CDR2 FQGNSA. This CDR3 has 11 amino acids. In DNA, the CDR3 is TGTGCCAGCAGCTCAGGGTTCGAAGCTTTCTTT. As protein: CASSSGFEAFF.

V usage is TRBV12-5 and J usage is TRBJ1-5, with D perhaps TRBD1 (5 bases). V was trimmed by 7 bases and J by 2 bases, leaving 9 bases between them. The CDR3 has 13 amino acids. Germline lookup yields CDR1 LGHNT and CDR2 FRNRAP. For the CDR3, the DNA is TGTGCTAGTGCCGGGGGTGGCAATCAGCCCCAGCATTTT. Translated, it gives CASAGGGNQPQHF.

V usage is TRBV7-9 and J usage is TRBJ2-5; 8 bases map to TRBD2. The J call may be wrong; the DNA end is better matched by TRBJ2-7. Germline loops: CDR1 SEHNR, CDR2 FQNEAQ (reference sequence). The CDR3 contains 14 residues. DNA for the CDR3: TGTGCCAGCAGCCATAGCGGGACCTCCTACGAGCAGTACTTC. It translates to CASSHSGTSYEQYF.

This chain connects TRBV4-1 to TRBJ2-1; D is perhaps TRBD1 (5 bases). Trimming cost V 2 bases and J 5 bases, with 7 bases left between them. The CDR3 runs to 13 residues. Germline loops: CDR1 MGHRA, CDR2 YSYEKL. The CDR3 region has the DNA TGCGCCAGCAGCCAAATCAGGGACAATGAGCAGTTCTTC. This gives the protein CASSQIRDNEQFF.

This clone was recorded only once. The chain combines TRBV27 with TRBJ1-1; maybe TRBD1 (5 bases). This CDR3 is built from 13 residues. Looked up from germline, CDR1 is MNHEY and CDR2 is SMNVEV (reference sequence). V lost 3 bases to trimming and J lost 3 bases, with 8 bases between them. The CDR3 reads CASSFVRDTEAFF. CDR3 DNA sequence: TGTGCCAGCAGTTTTGTCAGGGACACTGAAGCTTTCTTT.